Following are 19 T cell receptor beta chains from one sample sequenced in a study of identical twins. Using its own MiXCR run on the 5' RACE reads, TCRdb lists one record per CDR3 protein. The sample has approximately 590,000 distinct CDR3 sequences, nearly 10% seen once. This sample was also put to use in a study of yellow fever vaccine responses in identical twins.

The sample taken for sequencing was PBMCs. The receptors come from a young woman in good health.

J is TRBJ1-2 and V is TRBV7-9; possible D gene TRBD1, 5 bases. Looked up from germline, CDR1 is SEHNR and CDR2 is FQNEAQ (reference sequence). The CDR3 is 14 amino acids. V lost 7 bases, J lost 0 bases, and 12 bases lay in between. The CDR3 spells CASMYGGTNYGYTF. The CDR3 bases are TGTGCCAGCATGTATGGGGGGACTAACTATGGCTACACCTTC.

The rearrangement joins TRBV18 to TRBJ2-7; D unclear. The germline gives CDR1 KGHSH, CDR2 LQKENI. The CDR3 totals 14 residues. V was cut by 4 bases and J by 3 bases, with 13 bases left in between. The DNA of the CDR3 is TGTGCCAGCTCACGAAGGAACTCGGACTACGAGCAGTACTTC. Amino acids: CASSRRNSDYEQYF.

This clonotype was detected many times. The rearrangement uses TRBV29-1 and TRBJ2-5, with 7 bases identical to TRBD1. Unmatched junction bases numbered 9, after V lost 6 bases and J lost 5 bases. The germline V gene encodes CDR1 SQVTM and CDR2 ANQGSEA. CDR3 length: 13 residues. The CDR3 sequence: CSVRQGTVETQYF. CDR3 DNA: TGCAGCGTGCGACAGGGAACTGTGGAGACCCAGTACTTC.

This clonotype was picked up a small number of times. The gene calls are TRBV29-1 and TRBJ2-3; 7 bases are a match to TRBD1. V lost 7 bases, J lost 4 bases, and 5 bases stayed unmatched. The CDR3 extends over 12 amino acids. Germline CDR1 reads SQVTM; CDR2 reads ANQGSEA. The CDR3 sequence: CSAETGSDTQYF. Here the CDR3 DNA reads TGCAGCGCCGAGACAGGGTCAGATACGCAGTATTTT.

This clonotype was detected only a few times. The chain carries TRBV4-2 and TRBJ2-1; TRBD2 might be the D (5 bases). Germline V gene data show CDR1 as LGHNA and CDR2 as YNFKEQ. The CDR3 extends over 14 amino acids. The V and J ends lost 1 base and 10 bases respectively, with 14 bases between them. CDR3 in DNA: TGTGCCAGCAGCCAAGTTACTCGGGAACCGGAGCAGTTCTTC. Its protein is CASSQVTREPEQFF.

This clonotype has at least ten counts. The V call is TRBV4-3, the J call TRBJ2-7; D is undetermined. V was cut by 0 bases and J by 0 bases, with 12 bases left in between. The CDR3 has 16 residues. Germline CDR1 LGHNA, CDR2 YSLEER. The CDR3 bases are TGCGCCAGCAGCCAAGATCCAACTGCTAGCTCCTACGAGCAGTACTTC. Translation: CASSQDPTASSYEQYF.

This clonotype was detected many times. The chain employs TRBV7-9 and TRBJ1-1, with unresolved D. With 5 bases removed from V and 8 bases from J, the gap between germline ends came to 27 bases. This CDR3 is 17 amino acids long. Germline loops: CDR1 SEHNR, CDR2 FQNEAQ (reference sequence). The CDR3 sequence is CASSPKSQEADYLEAFF. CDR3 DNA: TGTGCCAGCAGCCCCAAGTCGCAAGAGGCAGACTACTTAGAAGCTTTCTTT.

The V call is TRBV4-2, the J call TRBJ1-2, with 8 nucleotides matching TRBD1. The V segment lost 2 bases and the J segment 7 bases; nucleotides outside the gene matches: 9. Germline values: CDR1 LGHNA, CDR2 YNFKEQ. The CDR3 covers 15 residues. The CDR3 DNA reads TGTGCCAGCAGCCAAATCCCGGACAGGGTGAGTGGCTACACCTTC. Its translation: CASSQIPDRVSGYTF.

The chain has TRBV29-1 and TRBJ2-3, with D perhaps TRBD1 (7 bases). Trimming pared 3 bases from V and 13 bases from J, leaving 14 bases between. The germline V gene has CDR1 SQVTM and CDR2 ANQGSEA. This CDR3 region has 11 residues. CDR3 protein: CSVEEGALEYF. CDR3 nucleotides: TGCAGCGTTGAGGAGGGGGCTCTAGAGTATTTT.

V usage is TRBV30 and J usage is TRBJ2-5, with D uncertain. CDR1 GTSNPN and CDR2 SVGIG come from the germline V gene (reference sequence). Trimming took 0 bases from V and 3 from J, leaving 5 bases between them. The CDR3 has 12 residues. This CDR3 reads CAWSVSKETQYF. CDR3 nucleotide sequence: TGTGCCTGGAGTGTCAGTAAAGAGACCCAGTACTTC.

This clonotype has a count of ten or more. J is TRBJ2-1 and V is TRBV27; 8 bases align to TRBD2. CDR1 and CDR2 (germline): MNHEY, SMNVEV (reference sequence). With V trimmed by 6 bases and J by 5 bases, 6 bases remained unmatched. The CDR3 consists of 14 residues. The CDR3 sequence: CASRLTGGHNEQFF. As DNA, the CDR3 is TGTGCCAGCAGGTTGACGGGGGGGCACAATGAGCAGTTCTTC.

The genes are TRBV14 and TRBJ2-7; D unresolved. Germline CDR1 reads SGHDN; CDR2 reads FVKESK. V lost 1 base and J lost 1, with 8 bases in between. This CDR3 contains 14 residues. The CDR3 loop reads CASSQAWASYEQYF. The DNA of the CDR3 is TGTGCCAGCAGCCAAGCGTGGGCATCCTACGAGCAGTACTTC.

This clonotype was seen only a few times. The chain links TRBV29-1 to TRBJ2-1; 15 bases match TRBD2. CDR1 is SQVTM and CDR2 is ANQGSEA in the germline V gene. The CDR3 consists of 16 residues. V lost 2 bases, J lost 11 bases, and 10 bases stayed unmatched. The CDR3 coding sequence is TGCAGCGTTGAAAGTACCGGGACTAGCGGGAGGAAGAAGCAGTTCTTC. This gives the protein CSVESTGTSGRKKQFF.

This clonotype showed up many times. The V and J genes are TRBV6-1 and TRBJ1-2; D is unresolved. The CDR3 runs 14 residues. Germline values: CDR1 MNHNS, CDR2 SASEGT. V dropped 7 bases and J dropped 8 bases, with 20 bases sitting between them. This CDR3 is CASNPVDGIMGYTF. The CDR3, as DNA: TGTGCCAGCAATCCAGTTGACGGGATTATGGGCTACACCTTC.

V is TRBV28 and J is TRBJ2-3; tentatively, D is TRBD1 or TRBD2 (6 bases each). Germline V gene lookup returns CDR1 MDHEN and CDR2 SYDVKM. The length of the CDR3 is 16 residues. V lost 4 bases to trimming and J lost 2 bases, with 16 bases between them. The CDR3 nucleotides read TGTGCCAGCAGTTCCCCCCGGGGGCCCGACACAGATACGCAGTATTTT. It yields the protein CASSSPRGPDTDTQYF.

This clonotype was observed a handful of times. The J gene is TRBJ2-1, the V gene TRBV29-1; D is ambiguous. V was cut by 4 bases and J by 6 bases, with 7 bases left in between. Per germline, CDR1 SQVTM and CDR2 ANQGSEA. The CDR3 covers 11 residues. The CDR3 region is CSVVRFNEQFF. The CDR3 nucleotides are TGCAGCGTTGTAAGGTTCAATGAGCAGTTCTTC.

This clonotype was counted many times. Here the CDR3 DNA reads TGCAGTGCTATCCCTGGAGCCTACGAGCAGTACTTC. Translation: CSAIPGAYEQYF. The chain carries TRBV20-1 and TRBJ2-7, with D unresolved. Germline V gives CDR1 DFQATT, CDR2 SNEGSKA (reference sequence). Trimming pared 4 bases from V and 2 bases from J, leaving 9 bases between. There are 12 residues in the CDR3.

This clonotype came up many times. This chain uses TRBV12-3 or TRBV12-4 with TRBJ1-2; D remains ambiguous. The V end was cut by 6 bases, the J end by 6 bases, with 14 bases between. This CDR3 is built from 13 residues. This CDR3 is CASRTGVRDGYTF. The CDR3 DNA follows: TGTGCCAGCAGAACCGGGGTCCGAGATGGCTACACCTTC.

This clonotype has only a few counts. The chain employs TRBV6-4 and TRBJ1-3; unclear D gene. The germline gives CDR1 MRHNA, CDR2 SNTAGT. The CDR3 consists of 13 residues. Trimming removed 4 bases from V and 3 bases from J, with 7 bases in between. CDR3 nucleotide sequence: TGTGCCAGCAGTGCCTCCATTGGAAACACCATATATTTT. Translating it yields CASSASIGNTIYF.